This is a list of T cell receptor beta chains from one sample in a study of blood T cell repertoires in COVID-19. Assay used: immunoSEQ multiplex PCR; TCRdb lists only in-frame clones, some missing. The profile shows fewer than 150,000 clones, around 87% of them singletons. The sequenced material came from peripheral blood. Every receptor here comes from a woman between 45 and 65 years old who had recovered from COVID-19. The CDR3 runs from the conserved cysteine through the conserved F or W. D genes are given only for firm matches. Some rows mark clone size as missing; the rest say once, few, many or name a class of expanded clone.

V gene	clone size	J gene	CDR3 length	D gene	CDR3 DNA	CDR3 protein
TRBV5-8	once	TRBJ2-7	14	TRBD1	TGTGCCAGCAGTATGACAGGGGTCTTCTACGAGCAGTACTTC	CASSMTGVFYEQYF
TRBV5-6	-	TRBJ2-1	15	-	TGTGCCAGCAGCTTTCTCCTAGCGTCGAACAATGAGCAGTTCTTC	CASSFLLASNNEQFF
TRBV5-1	-	TRBJ2-3	17	TRBD2	TGCGCCAGCAGCTTGCAGTCCCTAGCGGGGTACACAGATACGCAGTATTTT	CASSLQSLAGYTDTQYF
TRBV5-1	-	TRBJ2-7	15	TRBD1	TGCGCCAGCGCGGTCGGACAGGGTGGAACTTACGAGCAGTACTTC	CASAVGQGGTYEQYF
TRBV7-9	-	TRBJ2-1	16	TRBD1	TGTGCCAGCGCCCGTGAGGGACAGGGAGTTGTTAATGAGCAGTTCTTC	CASAREGQGVVNEQFF
TRBV5-1	-	TRBJ2-5	15	-	TGCGCCAGCAGCTTGGCCGAGGTCCAGAGGGAGACCCAGTACTTC	CASSLAEVQRETQYF
TRBV12-5	-	TRBJ1-1	16	TRBD1	TGTGCTAGTGGTTTGGGACCGGACAGGGGGCAAGTTGAAGCTTTCTTT	CASGLGPDRGQVEAFF
TRBV2	-	TRBJ1-4	13	-	TGTGCCAGCATGAGTGCAACTAATGAAAAACTGTTTTTT	CASMSATNEKLFF
TRBV4-3	-	TRBJ1-6	16	-	TGCGCCAGCAGCCAAGATCTAGCACCATCCTATTCACCCCTCCACTTT	CASSQDLAPSYSPLHF
TRBV20-1	-	TRBJ1-1	13	-	TGCAGTGCTAGTAAGCAGTCCAGGGGAGAAGCTTTCTTT	CSASKQSRGEAFF
TRBV30	-	TRBJ1-2	14	TRBD1	TGTGCCTGGAAATTCCGGGACAGAAACTATGGCTACACCTTC	CAWKFRDRNYGYTF
TRBV4-3	once	TRBJ2-7	15	-	TGCGCCAGCAGCCAAGCTTTGGAGGCTTCCTACGAGCAGTACTTC	CASSQALEASYEQYF
TRBV5-6	-	TRBJ1-4	19	-	TGTGCCAGCACCGATTGGGGACCCCGAGCGGGGGGAACTAATGAAAAACTGTTTTTT	CASTDWGPRAGGTNEKLFF